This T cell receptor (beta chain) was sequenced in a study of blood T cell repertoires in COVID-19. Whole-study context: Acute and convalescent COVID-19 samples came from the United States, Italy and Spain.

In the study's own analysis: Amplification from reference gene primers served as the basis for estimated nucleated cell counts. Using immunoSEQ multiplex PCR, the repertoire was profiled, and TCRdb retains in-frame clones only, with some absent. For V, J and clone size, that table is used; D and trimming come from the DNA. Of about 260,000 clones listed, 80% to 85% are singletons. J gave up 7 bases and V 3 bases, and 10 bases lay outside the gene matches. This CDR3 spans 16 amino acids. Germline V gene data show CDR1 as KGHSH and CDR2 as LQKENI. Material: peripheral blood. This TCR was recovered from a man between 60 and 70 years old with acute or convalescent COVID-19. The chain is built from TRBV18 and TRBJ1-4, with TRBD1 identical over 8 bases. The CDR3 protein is CASSPDLTGEGEKLFF. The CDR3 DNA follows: TGTGCCAGCTCACCTGACCTGACAGGGGAGGGTGAAAAACTGTTTTTT.